Listed here are 4 T cell receptor beta chains from one sample, sequenced in a study of CD8 T cells in ankylosing spondylitis. One entry per CDR3 protein results from TCRdb running MiXCR on the 5' RACE reads. Among over 30,000 distinct CDR3 sequences listed, roughly 12% were seen once. Source material: synovial fluid, either unsorted or a sorted T cell fraction (not recorded which). The receptor set was obtained from a male donor with ankylosing spondylitis.

J is TRBJ2-3 and V is TRBV5-1, with 9 bases fitting TRBD2. Per germline, CDR1 SGHRS and CDR2 YFSETQ. The CDR3 is 16 residues long. V shed 4 bases, J shed 2 bases, and the junction held 8 bases outside the gene matches. The DNA for the CDR3 is TGCGCCAGCAGCAATAACGGACTAGCGTACACAGATACGCAGTATTTT. Translation: CASSNNGLAYTDTQYF.

This clonotype was recorded at least ten times. V and J are TRBV3-1 and TRBJ2-3; 12 nucleotides line up with TRBD2. Germline assignment: CDR1 LGHDT and CDR2 YNNKEL (reference sequence). CDR3 length: 17 residues. J gave up 0 bases and V 3 bases, and 4 bases lay outside the gene matches. The DNA for the CDR3 is TGTGCCAGCAGCCACCTCGGACTAGCGGGAAGCACAGATACGCAGTATTTT. This translates into CASSHLGLAGSTDTQYF.

The chain joins TRBV10-1 to TRBJ2-7; D call uncertain. V gave up 3 bases and J gave up 5 bases, with 11 bases separating them. Germline V gene data show CDR1 as WNHNN and CDR2 as SYGVQD (reference sequence). The CDR3 length is 13 residues. The DNA for the CDR3 is TGCGCCAGCAGTGATGTAGTCGGAGACGAGCAGTACTTC. It yields the protein CASSDVVGDEQYF.

This clonotype was picked up many times. The rearrangement links TRBV4-3 to TRBJ2-5; 9 bases align to TRBD1. CDR1 is LGHNA and CDR2 is YSLEER in the germline V gene. Germline trimming cut 4 bases from V and 4 bases from J; bases unmatched to any gene: 7. The CDR3 runs to 15 residues. The CDR3 bases are TGCGCCAGCAGCCGCGGGACAGGGATTCGAGAGACCCAGTACTTC. It translates to CASSRGTGIRETQYF.